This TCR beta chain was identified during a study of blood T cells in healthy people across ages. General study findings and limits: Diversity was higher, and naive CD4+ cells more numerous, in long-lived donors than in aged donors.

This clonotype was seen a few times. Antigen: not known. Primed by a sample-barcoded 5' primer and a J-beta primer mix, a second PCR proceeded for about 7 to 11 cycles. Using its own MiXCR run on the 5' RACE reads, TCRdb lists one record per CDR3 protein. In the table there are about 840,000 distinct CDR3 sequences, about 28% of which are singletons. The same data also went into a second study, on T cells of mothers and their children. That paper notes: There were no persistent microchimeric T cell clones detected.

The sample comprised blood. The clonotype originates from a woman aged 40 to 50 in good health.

The CDR3 DNA reads as TGCAGTGCTAGAGATTTGGGCTGGTATAGCAATCAGCCCCAGCATTTT. It is translated as CSARDLGWYSNQPQHF. The V gene is TRBV20-1, the J gene TRBJ1-5; D not certain. V dropped 0 bases and J dropped 0 bases, with 12 bases sitting between them. The CDR3 spans 16 residues. Germline lookup yields CDR1 DFQATT and CDR2 SNEGSKA (reference sequence).